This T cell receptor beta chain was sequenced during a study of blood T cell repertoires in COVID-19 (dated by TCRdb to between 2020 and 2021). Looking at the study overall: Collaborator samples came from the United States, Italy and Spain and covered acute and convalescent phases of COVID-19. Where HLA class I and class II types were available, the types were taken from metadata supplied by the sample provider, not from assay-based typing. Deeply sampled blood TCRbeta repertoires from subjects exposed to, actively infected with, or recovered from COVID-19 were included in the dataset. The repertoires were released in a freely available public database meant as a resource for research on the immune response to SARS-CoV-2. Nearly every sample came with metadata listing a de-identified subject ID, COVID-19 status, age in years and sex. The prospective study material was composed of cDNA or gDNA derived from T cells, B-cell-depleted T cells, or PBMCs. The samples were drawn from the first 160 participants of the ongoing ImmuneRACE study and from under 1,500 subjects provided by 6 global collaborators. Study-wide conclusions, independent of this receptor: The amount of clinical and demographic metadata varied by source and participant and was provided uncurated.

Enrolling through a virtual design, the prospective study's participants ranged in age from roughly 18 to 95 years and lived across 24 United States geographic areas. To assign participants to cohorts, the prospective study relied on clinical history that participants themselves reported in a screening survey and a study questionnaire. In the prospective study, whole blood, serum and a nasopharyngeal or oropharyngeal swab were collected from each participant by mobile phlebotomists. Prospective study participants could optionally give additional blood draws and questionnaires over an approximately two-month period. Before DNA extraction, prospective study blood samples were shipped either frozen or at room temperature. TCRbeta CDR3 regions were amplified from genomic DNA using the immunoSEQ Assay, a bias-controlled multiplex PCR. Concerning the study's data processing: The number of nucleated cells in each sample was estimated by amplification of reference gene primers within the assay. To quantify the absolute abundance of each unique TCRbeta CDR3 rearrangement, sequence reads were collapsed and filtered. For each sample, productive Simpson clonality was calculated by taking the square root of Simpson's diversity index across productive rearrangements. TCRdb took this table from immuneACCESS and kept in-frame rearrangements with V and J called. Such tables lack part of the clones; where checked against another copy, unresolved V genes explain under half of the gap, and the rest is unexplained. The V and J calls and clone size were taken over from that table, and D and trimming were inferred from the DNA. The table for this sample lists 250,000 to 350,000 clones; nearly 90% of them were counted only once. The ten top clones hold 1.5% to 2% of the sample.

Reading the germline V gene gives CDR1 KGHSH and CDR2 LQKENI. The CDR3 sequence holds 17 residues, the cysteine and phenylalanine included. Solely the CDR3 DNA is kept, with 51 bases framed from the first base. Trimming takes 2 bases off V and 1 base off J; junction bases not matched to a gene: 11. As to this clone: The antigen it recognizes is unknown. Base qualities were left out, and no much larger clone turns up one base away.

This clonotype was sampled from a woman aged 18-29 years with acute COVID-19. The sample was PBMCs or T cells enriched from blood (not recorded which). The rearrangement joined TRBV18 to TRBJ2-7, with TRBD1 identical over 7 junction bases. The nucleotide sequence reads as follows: TGTGCCAGCTCACCAAAATTATCGACAGGGTGGTCCTACGAGCAGTACTTC. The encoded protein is CASSPKLSTGWSYEQYF.